Reported below is one T cell receptor (beta chain). This entry belongs to a study of radiation and T cells in renal cell carcinoma. Time point noted: blood 2 weeks post-SBRT. Described treatment: 15 Gy SBRT to primary tumor, nephrectomy 4 weeks later. The data were produced by immunoSEQ multiplex PCR, yet TCRdb's version contains in-frame clones alone and is incomplete. The sample contains about 120,000 clones, 81% of which appear only once. Trimming stripped 4 bases from V and 6 bases from J, with 14 bases between. Germline V lookup: CDR1 KGHSH, CDR2 LQKENI. This CDR3 contains 14 residues. The chain combines TRBV18 with TRBJ2-3; D uncertain. The TCR originated in a man aged 45-65 years with renal cell carcinoma. The specimen comprised blood, sampled from a patient whose treatment included radiotherapy and nephrectomy. The CDR3, as DNA: TGTGCCAGCTCACTCACGATCGGTAGGGATACGCAGTATTTT. Amino acids: CASSLTIGRDTQYF. The full variable domain, rest sourced from reference TRBV18 and TRBJ2-3, is NAGVMQNPRHLVRRRGQEARLRCSPMKGHSHVYWYRQLPEEGLKFMVYLQKENIIDESGMPKERFSAEFPKEGPSILRIQQVVRGDSAAYFCASSLTIGRDTQYFGPGTRLTVL.